This T cell receptor beta chain is from a study of vaccination and CD4 T cells after COVID-19. About the research overall: Post-diagnosis, post-COVID samples were collected after a median approximately 97 days, ranging 35 to 161. Taking of post-vaccine samples occurred a median approximately 76 days after dose two (range 14 to 241). Study-wide results and caveats: Convalescent patients were relatively few, and early post-infection timepoints were missing.

At the Johns Hopkins FTIC core, DNA taken from cultured CD4+ T cells was sequenced by way of the Oncomine TCR Beta short-read assay. TCRdb recomputed calls from the PCR reads with MiXCR, one row per CDR3 protein. The sample lists over 10,000 distinct CDR3 sequences; about 65% were seen once. The CDR3 is 14 residues long. Germline V CDR1 and CDR2: SGHTA, FQGNSA. V was clipped by 5 bases and J by 9 bases, with 19 bases between them. The sample's treatment: roughly 10-day PBMC culture with coronavirus spike peptide pools or control peptides (ViraFEST assay). Per well, more than 1.5 million PBMCs were cultured in the presence of around 10 IU/ml IL-2 and 9 to 10 ug/ml peptide pools. Comments on this clonotype: Its antigen is as yet unknown.

The rearrangement joins TRBV7-2 to TRBJ1-1; D is possibly TRBD1 (6 bases). This sequence originates from a human donor who had recovered from COVID-19. The specimen was CD4+ T cells from blood, cultured in vitro. CDR3 bases: TGTGCCAGCAGCCCTACAGGGCCCTCCACGCAAGCTTTCTTT. Translating it yields CASSPTGPSTQAFF. Based on the CDR3 plus reference TRBV7-2 and TRBJ1-1, the full variable domain is GAGVSQSPSNKVTEKGKDVELRCDPISGHTALYWYRQSLGQGLEFLIYFQGNSAPDKSGLPSDRFSAERTGGSVSTLTIQRTQQEDSAVYLCASSPTGPSTQAFFGQGTRLTVV.